This TCR beta chain was retrieved from a study of T cell changes during pregnancy in multiple sclerosis. Germline loops: CDR1 SEHNR, CDR2 FQNEAQ (reference sequence). The CDR3 sequence is 14 residues long. Trimming stripped 3 bases from V and 4 bases from J, with 9 bases between. Profiled with immunoSEQ multiplex PCR; TCRdb holds only in-frame clones, not every one. The sample holds some 60,000 clones; about nine tenths are singletons and the top ten take around 2.1%. The receptor was derived from a female donor in good health, enrolled as a control in a pregnancy study. The rearrangement uses TRBV7-9 and TRBJ2-2; D perhaps matches TRBD1 (6 bases). This material consisted of peripheral blood, taken in the first trimester of pregnancy. The CDR3 nucleotides read TGTGCCAGCAGCTTGGTACAGGGCACCGGGGAGCTGTTTTTT. Translation gives CASSLVQGTGELFF.